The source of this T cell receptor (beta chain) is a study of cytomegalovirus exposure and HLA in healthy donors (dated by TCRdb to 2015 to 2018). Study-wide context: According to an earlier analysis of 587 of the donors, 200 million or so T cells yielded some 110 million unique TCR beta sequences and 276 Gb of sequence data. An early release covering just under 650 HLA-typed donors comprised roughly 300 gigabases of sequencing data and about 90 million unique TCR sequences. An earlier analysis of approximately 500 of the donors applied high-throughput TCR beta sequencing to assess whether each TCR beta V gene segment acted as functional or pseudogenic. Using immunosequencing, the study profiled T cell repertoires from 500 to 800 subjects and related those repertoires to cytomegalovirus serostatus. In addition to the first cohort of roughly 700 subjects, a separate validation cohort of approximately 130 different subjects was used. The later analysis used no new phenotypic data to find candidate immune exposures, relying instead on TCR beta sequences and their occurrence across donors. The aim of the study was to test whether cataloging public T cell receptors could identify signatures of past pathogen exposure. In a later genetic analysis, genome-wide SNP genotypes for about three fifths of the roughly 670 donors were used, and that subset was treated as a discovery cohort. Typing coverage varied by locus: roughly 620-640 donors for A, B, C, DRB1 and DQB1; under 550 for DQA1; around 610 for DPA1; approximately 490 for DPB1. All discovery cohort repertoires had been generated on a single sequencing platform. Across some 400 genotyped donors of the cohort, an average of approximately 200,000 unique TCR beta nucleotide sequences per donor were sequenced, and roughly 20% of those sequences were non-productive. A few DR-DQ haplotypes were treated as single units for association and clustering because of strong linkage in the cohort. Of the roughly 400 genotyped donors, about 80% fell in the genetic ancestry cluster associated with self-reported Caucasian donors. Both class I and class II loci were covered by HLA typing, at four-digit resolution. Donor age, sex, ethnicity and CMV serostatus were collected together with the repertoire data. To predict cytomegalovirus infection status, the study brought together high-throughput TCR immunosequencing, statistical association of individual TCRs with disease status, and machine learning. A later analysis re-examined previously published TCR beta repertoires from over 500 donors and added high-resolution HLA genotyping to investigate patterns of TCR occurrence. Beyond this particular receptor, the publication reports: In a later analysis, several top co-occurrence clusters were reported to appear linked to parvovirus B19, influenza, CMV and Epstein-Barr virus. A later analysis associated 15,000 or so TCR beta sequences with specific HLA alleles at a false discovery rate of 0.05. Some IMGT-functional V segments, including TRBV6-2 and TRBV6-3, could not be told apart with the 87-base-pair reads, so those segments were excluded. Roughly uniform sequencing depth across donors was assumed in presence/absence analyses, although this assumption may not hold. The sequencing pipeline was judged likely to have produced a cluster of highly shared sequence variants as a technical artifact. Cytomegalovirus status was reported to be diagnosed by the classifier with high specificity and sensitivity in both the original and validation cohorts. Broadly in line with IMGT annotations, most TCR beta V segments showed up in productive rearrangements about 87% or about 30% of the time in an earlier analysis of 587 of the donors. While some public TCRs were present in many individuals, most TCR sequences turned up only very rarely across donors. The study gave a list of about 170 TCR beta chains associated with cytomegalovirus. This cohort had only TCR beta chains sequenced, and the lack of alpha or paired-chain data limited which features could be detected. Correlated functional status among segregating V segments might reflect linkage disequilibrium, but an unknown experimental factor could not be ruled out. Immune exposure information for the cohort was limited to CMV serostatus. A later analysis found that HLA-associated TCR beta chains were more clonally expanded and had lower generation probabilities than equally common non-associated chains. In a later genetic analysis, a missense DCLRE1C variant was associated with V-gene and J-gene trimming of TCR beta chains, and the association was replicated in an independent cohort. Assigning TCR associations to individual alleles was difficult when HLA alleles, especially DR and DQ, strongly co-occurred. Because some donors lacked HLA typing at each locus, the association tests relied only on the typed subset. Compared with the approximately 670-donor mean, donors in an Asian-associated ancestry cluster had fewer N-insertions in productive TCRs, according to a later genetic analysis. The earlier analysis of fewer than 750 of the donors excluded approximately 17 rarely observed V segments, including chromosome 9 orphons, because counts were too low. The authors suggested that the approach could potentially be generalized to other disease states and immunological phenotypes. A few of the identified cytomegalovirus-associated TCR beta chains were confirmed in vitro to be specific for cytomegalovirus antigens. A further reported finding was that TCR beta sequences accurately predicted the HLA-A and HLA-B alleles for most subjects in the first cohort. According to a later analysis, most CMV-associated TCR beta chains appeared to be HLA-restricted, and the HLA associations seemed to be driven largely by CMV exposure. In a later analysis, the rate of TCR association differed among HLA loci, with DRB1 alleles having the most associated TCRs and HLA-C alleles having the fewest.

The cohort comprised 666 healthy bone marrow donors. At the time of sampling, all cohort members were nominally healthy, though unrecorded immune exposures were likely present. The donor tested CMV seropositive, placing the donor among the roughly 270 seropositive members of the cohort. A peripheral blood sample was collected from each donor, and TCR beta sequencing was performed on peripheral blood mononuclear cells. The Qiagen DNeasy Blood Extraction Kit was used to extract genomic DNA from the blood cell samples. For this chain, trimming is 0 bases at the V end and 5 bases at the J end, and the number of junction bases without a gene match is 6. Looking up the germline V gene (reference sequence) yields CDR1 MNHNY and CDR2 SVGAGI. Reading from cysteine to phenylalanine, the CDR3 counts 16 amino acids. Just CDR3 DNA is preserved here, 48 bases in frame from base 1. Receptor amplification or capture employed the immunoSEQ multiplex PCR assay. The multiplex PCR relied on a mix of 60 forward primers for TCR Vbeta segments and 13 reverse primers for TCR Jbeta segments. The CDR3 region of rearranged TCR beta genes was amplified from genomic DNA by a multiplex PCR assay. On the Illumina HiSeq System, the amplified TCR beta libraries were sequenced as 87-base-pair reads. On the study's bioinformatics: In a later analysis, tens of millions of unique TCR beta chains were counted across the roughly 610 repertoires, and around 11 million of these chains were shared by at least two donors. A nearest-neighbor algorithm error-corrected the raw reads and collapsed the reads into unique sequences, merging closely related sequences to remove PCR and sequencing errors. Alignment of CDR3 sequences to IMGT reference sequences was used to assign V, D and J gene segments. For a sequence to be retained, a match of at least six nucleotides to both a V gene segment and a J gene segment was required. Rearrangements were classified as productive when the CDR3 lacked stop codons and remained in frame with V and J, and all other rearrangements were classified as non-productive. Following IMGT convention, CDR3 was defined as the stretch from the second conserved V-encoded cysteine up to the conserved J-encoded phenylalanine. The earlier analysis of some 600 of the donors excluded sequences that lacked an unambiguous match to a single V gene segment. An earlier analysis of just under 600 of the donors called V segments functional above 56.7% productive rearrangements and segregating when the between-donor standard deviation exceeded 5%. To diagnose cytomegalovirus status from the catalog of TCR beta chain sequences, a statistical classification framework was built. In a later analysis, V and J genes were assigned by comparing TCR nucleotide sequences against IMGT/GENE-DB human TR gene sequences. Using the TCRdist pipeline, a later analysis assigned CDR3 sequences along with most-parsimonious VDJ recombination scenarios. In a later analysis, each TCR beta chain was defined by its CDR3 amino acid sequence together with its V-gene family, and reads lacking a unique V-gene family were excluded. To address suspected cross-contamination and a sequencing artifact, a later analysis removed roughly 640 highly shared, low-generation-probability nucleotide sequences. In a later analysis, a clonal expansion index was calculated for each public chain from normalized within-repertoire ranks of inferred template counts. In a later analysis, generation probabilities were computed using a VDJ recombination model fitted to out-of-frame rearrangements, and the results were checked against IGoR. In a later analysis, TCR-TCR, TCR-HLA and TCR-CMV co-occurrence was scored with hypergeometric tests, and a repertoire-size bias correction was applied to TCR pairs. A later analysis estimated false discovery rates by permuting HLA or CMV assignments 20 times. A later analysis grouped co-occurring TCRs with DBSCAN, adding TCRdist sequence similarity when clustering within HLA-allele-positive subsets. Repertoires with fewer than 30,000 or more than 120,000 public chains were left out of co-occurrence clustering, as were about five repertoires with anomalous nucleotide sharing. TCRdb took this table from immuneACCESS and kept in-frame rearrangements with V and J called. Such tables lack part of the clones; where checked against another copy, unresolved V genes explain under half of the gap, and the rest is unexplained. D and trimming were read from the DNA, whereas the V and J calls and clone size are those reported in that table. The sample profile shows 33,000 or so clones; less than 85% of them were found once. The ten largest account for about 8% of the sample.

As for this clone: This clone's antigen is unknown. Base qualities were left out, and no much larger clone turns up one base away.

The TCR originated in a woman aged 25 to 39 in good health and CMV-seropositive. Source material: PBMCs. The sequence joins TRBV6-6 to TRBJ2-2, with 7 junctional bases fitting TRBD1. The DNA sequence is TGTGCCAGCAGTTACTCCCCGACAGGGTTTACCGGGGAGCTGTTTTTT. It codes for CASSYSPTGFTGELFF.